These 22 T cell receptor beta chains came from one sample sequenced in a study of CD8 T cells in Susac syndrome. RNA was extracted with the RNeasy kit, and a quantity of roughly 0.5 to 1 ug was reverse transcribed using random hexamers. TCRdb recomputed calls from the immunoSEQ multiplex PCR reads with MiXCR, one row per CDR3 protein. The table has 65,000 to 75,000 distinct CDR3 sequences, 95% seen once; the top ten hold 0.2% to 0.25%. Material for sequencing was CD8+ T cells from PBMCs. These TCRs come from a human donor in good health.

V gene TRBV29-1 combines with J gene TRBJ1-3, with D maybe TRBD1 (5 bases). Germline-derived CDR1 and CDR2 are SQVTM and ANQGSEA. The CDR3 contains 12 residues. Between the trimmed V and J ends, which lost 6 bases and 2 bases, there was a span of 8 bases. Written as DNA, the CDR3 is TGCAGCGTCGGACACCCTGGAAACACCATATATTTT. Residues: CSVGHPGNTIYF.

The chain employs TRBV7-9 and TRBJ2-3, with D tentatively TRBD2 (7 bases). Per the germline V gene, CDR1 is SEHNR and CDR2 is FQNEAQ (reference sequence). V shed 7 bases and J shed 2 bases, with 19 bases lying between them. The length of the CDR3 is 16 residues. The CDR3 DNA reads TGTGCCAGCACCCTCGGGGGCGGGGGACTCACAGATACGCAGTATTTT. Its translation: CASTLGGGGLTDTQYF. Together with reference TRBV7-9 and TRBJ2-3, the CDR3 gives the full variable domain: DTGVSQNPRHKITKRGQNVTFRCDPISEHNRLYWYRQTLGQGPEFLTYFQNEAQLEKSRLLSDRFSAERPKGSFSTLEIQRTEQGDSAMYLCASTLGGGGLTDTQYFGPGTRLTVL.

The V call is TRBV7-8, the J call TRBJ1-2; tentative D call: TRBD1 (6 bases). The germline V gene has CDR1 SGHVS and CDR2 FQNEAQ. V was clipped by 4 bases and J by 6 bases, with 18 bases between them. The CDR3 has 15 residues. In DNA form, the CDR3 reads TGTGCCAGCAGCTCGTCCCAGGTGGGGGCCGATGGCTACACCTTC. Translation: CASSSSQVGADGYTF.

The rearrangement uses TRBV4-1 and TRBJ2-1; 8 nucleotides match TRBD2. V trimming: 4 bases; J trimming: 7 bases; junction bases outside the gene matches: 3. Germline CDR1 is MGHRA and CDR2 is YSYEKL. The CDR3 consists of 13 residues. CDR3 in amino acids: CASSPTSANEQFF. Written as DNA, the CDR3 is TGCGCCAGCAGCCCGACTAGCGCGAATGAGCAGTTCTTC.

The V call is TRBV12-5, the J call TRBJ1-5, with a tentative D call TRBD1 (5 bases). V lost 5 bases and J lost 6, with 20 bases in between. Germline V lookup: CDR1 LGHNT, CDR2 FRNRAP. The CDR3 extends over 16 amino acids. The CDR3 is CASGRPAGGVGQPQHF. DNA of the CDR3: TGTGCTAGTGGTCGCCCCGCGGGGGGAGTGGGTCAGCCCCAGCATTTT.

The chain carries TRBV6-2 or TRBV6-3 and TRBJ2-7; the D gene is possibly TRBD2 (6 bases). The V end lost 5 bases, the J end lost 2 bases, and 16 bases lay between the germline ends. The CDR3 length is 15 residues. Germline CDR1 reads MNHEY; CDR2 reads SVGEGT. CDR3 residues: CASSPRRGRPYEQYF. The CDR3 nucleotides read TGTGCCAGCAGTCCCCGGAGGGGAAGGCCCTACGAGCAGTACTTC.

This chain links TRBV3-1 with TRBJ2-2; no definite D call. Germline lookup yields CDR1 LGHDT and CDR2 YNNKEL (reference sequence). V shed 1 base and J shed 6 bases, with 12 bases lying between them. The CDR3 length is 15 residues. The CDR3 loop is CASSQGTTYAGELFF. As DNA, the CDR3 is TGTGCCAGCAGCCAAGGGACGACCTACGCCGGGGAGCTGTTTTTT.

This sequence joins TRBV9 and TRBJ2-1; 7 bases are shared with TRBD1. The CDR3 is 16 residues long. With 4 bases clipped from V and 1 base from J, the junction kept 8 bases outside the gene matches. Germline V gene lookup returns CDR1 SGDLS and CDR2 YYNGEE. As DNA, the CDR3 is TGTGCCAGCAGCCCATCCGCGACAGGGTCCTACAATGAGCAGTTCTTC. This sequence encodes CASSPSATGSYNEQFF.

This chain links TRBV14 with TRBJ1-1; no definite D call. This CDR3 is 14 amino acids long. CDR1 is SGHDN and CDR2 is FVKESK in the germline V gene. Between the trimmed V and J ends, which lost 3 bases and 4 bases, there was a span of 12 bases. CDR3 loop: CASSQLDGFTEAFF. The CDR3 DNA reads as TGTGCCAGCAGCCAGTTGGACGGATTCACTGAAGCTTTCTTT.

The chain uses TRBV18 and TRBJ2-2; D uncertain. Between the trimmed V and J ends, which lost 6 bases and 2 bases, there was a span of 4 bases. Germline lookup yields CDR1 KGHSH and CDR2 LQKENI. This CDR3 contains 12 residues. The CDR3 DNA reads as TGTGCCAGCTCCATAAACACCGGGGAGCTGTTTTTT. Translating gives CASSINTGELFF.

The V call is TRBV25-1, the J call TRBJ2-5; TRBD1 might be the D (6 bases). CDR1 and CDR2 (germline): MGHDK, SYGVNS. Trimming removed 0 bases from V and 1 base from J, with 15 bases in between. CDR3 length: 17 residues. CDR3 protein: CASSEYSPNRVQETQYF. The CDR3 nucleotides are TGTGCCAGCAGTGAATATTCGCCGAACAGGGTCCAAGAGACCCAGTACTTC.

The chain recombines TRBV4-1 with TRBJ2-3; no firm D call. Germline CDR1 is MGHRA and CDR2 is YSYEKL. The CDR3 has 12 residues. V lost 2 bases and J lost 6, with 6 bases in between. CDR3 DNA sequence: TGCGCCAGCAGCCAATCGGGCGATACGCAGTATTTT. Translating it yields CASSQSGDTQYF.

The CDR3 reads CASSLKGLDQYEQYF. CDR3 DNA sequence: TGCGCCAGCAGCCTGAAGGGACTAGATCAGTACGAGCAGTACTTC. The gene calls are TRBV4-1 and TRBJ2-7; 8 bases agree with TRBD2. The CDR3 is made up of 15 amino acids. The V segment lost 4 bases and the J segment 4 bases; nucleotides outside the gene matches: 9. The germline CDR1 and CDR2 sequences are MGHRA and YSYEKL.

This sequence joins TRBV4-2 and TRBJ1-2; D call uncertain. V dropped 0 bases and J dropped 1 base, with 9 bases sitting between them. CDR3 size: 15 residues. Germline V gene sequence: CDR1 LGHNA, CDR2 YNFKEQ. This CDR3 reads CASSQEYPDNYGYTF. CDR3 coding DNA: TGTGCCAGCAGCCAAGAATATCCGGATAACTATGGCTACACCTTC.

The chain combines TRBV7-9 with TRBJ2-2, with D uncertain. Per the germline V gene, CDR1 is SEHNR and CDR2 is FQNEAQ (reference sequence). The V end was cut by 4 bases, the J end by 1 base, with 10 bases between. The CDR3 sequence is 15 residues long. Written as DNA, the CDR3 is TGTGCCAGCAGCTCCTATCAGGAGAACACCGGGGAGCTGTTTTTT. This codes for CASSSYQENTGELFF.

The chain combines TRBV4-2 with TRBJ2-2; 8 bases line up with TRBD1. This CDR3 is built from 17 residues. The trim removed 4 bases at V and 7 bases at J, leaving 14 bases unmatched. From germline, CDR1 is LGHNA and CDR2 YNFKEQ. CDR3 region: CASSPEEFRGRGGELFF. As DNA, the CDR3 is TGTGCCAGCAGCCCGGAGGAGTTCAGGGGGCGAGGCGGGGAGCTGTTTTTT.

J is TRBJ2-7 and V is TRBV4-2; the D gene is possibly TRBD2 (5 bases). This CDR3 spans 12 amino acids. Between the trimmed V and J ends, which lost 1 base and 6 bases, there was a span of 7 bases. The germline V gene has CDR1 LGHNA and CDR2 YNFKEQ. This chain's CDR3 is CASSQVRGEQYF. CDR3 nucleotides: TGTGCCAGCAGCCAAGTCCGGGGCGAGCAGTACTTC.

The rearrangement links TRBV28 to TRBJ2-1, with a possible D match to TRBD2 (6 bases). The CDR3 consists of 16 residues. V was trimmed by 1 base and J by 3 bases, leaving 13 bases between them. The V gene's germline CDR1 is MDHEN and CDR2 SYDVKM. The DNA of the CDR3 is TGTGCCAGCAGTTTATTGACTAGAGGAGTCTACAATGAGCAGTTCTTC. Protein: CASSLLTRGVYNEQFF. The variable domain in full, completed from reference TRBV28 and TRBJ2-1, reads DVKVTQSSRYLVKRTGEKVFLECVQDMDHENMFWYRQDPGLGLRLIYFSYDVKMKEKGDIPEGYSVSREKKERFSLILESASTNQTSMYLCASSLLTRGVYNEQFFGPGTRLTVL.

This chain links TRBV7-9 with TRBJ2-5; 10 bases map to TRBD2. The CDR3 extends over 16 amino acids. Trimming at V came to 5 bases and at J to 2 bases, leaving 8 bases not matched to a gene. Germline loops: CDR1 SEHNR, CDR2 FQNEAQ (reference sequence). As DNA, the CDR3 is TGTGCCAGCAGCACGTCCGCAGCGGGGGGGCAAGAGACCCAGTACTTC. It is translated as CASSTSAAGGQETQYF.

The chain recombines TRBV10-2 with TRBJ2-2; D unresolved. The V end lost 8 bases, the J end lost 0 bases, and 13 bases lay between the germline ends. The CDR3 length is 15 residues. CDR1 and CDR2 (germline): WSHSY, SAAADI. CDR3 bases: TGCGCCAGCCGCCCCAGGACCTCGAACACCGGGGAGCTGTTTTTT. Translation gives CASRPRTSNTGELFF.

Only one count was recorded for this clonotype. The chain recombines TRBV10-3 with TRBJ1-1, with D hard to call. The length of the CDR3 is 12 residues. Germline lookup yields CDR1 ENHRY and CDR2 SYGVKD. Trimming left V 8 bases short and J 2 bases short, with 9 bases between. DNA of the CDR3: TGTGCCATCTCCCTATCTAACACTGAAGCTTTCTTT. Protein sequence: CAISLSNTEAFF.

The rearrangement links TRBV14 to TRBJ2-5; the D gene is possibly TRBD1 (5 bases). V dropped 5 bases and J dropped 0 bases, with 10 bases sitting between them. The germline CDR1 and CDR2 sequences are SGHDN and FVKESK. The CDR3 runs to 14 residues. The CDR3 region has the DNA TGTGCCAGCAGCTTCGGACATAACCAAGAGACCCAGTACTTC. Translating it yields CASSFGHNQETQYF.